This record concerns one T cell receptor (beta chain) sequence. Its antigen is still unknown. Generated by immunoSEQ multiplex PCR, the TCRdb table keeps only in-frame clones and is missing some. Among approximately 150,000 clones listed, roughly 92% were seen once. The record originates from a study of T cell responses to AZD1222 COVID-19 vaccine. General observations from the study: Repertoire sampling happened only post peak T cell response. Spike as a whole was targeted by vaccine-associated CD4 TCRs, dominant at 160-218 and 743-854.

The germline V gene encodes CDR1 LGHDT and CDR2 YNNKEL (reference sequence). The CDR3 loop spans 15 amino acids. Trimming cost V 1 base and J 5 bases; bases outside gene matches: 7. Sequences were derived from peripheral blood, sampled 28 days after the second AZD1222 dose. The chain joins TRBV3-1 (or the pseudogene TRBV3-2) to TRBJ1-2; 7 nucleotides match TRBD1. The clonotype was recovered from an adult who received the AZD1222 COVID-19 vaccine. CDR3 residues: CASSQGSDRTYGYTF. In nucleotides, the CDR3 is TGTGCCAGCAGCCAAGGATCGGACAGGACTTATGGCTACACCTTC.